The 10 T cell receptor beta chains below were found in one sample sequenced in a study listed by TCRdb under 2016. Library prep was done by RT-PCR. The sample was run on an Illumina MiSeq. TCRdb reworked the public reads: Q25 trimming with fastp, MiXCR clone assembly, productive beta chains retained. For every CDR3 protein sequence, its rows merge into one entry that carries the most common genes and DNA. This sample gives more than 600,000 distinct CDR3 sequences in total; approximately 14% of them show up just once. The top ten clones comprise 3% to 4.5% of the sample. The sample consisted of memory CD4+ T cells from blood. The receptors derive from a female donor in good health, serving as a healthy control.

This clonotype turned up a few times. V is TRBV20-1 and J is TRBJ2-1, with D unresolved. V was cut by 2 bases and J by 9 bases, with 8 bases left in between. Germline V gene sequence: CDR1 DFQATT, CDR2 SNEGSKA (reference sequence). This CDR3 is 11 amino acids long. CDR3 amino acids: CSARSSVEQFF. Here the CDR3 DNA reads TGCAGTGCTAGATCGAGCGTTGAGCAGTTCTTC.

The chain carries TRBV20-1 and TRBJ1-2; D is unresolved. Germline V lookup: CDR1 DFQATT, CDR2 SNEGSKA (reference sequence). The germline V and J ends were trimmed by 6 bases and 4 bases, with 15 bases remaining between them. CDR3 length: 13 residues. CDR3 DNA sequence: TGCAGTGCGACCCCGGGAGTAGGCTATGGCTACACCTTC. Amino acids: CSATPGVGYGYTF.

CDR3 nucleotide sequence: TGTGCCACCAATATAGAACCAGGGACGCCGAAGACCCAGTACTTC. Translated, it gives CATNIEPGTPKTQYF. The chain joins TRBV24-1 to TRBJ2-5; D tentatively fits TRBD1 or TRBD2 (5 bases each). There are 15 residues in the CDR3. Germline V gene sequence: CDR1 KGHDR, CDR2 SFDVKD. The V gene lost 8 bases and the J gene lost 6 bases, with 21 bases spanning the gap.

This clonotype was recorded at least ten times. The CDR3 coding sequence is TGCGCCAGCAGCCAAGGACTAGCGGGGTACAATGAGCAGTTCTTC. Translating it yields CASSQGLAGYNEQFF. The V gene is TRBV4-1, the J gene TRBJ2-1; 11 nucleotides align to TRBD2. Germline V gene sequence: CDR1 MGHRA, CDR2 YSYEKL. This CDR3 is 15 amino acids long. The V gene end was trimmed by 1 base and the J gene end by 4 bases; junction bases not matched to a gene: 0.

This clonotype was counted between two and nine times. CDR3 in amino acids: CSARDRLGQETQYF. In DNA, the CDR3 is TGCAGTGCTAGAGATAGACTAGGGCAAGAGACCCAGTACTTC. The V call is TRBV20-1, the J call TRBJ2-5; the D gene is possibly TRBD2 (6 bases). V was trimmed by 0 bases and J by 2 bases, leaving 10 bases between them. CDR1 is DFQATT and CDR2 is SNEGSKA in the germline V gene (reference sequence). This CDR3 contains 14 residues.

This clonotype was observed a handful of times. The chain has TRBV5-1 and TRBJ2-1, with D hard to call. The CDR3 is 13 amino acids. Trimming took 4 bases from V and 4 from J, leaving 9 bases between them. Germline-derived CDR1 and CDR2 are SGHRS and YFSETQ. This CDR3 is CASSRPEYNEQFF. The CDR3 DNA follows: TGCGCCAGCAGCCGCCCCGAATACAATGAGCAGTTCTTC.

This chain links TRBV10-1 with TRBJ2-1; a possible D gene is TRBD1 (6 bases). Germline V lookup: CDR1 WNHNN, CDR2 SYGVQD (reference sequence). The CDR3 extends over 17 amino acids. V was shortened by 1 base and J by 0 bases, with 13 bases between the two germline ends. Here the CDR3 reads CASSELGAEGSYNEQFF. CDR3 in DNA: TGCGCCAGCAGTGAGTTGGGGGCGGAAGGCTCCTACAATGAGCAGTTCTTC.

This clonotype was recorded a few times. This rearrangement joins TRBV18 to TRBJ2-1; 9 bases are shared with TRBD1. The length of the CDR3 is 16 residues. Germline V lookup: CDR1 KGHSH, CDR2 LQKENI. The ends lost 1 base at V and 8 bases at J; junction bases unmatched: 9. As DNA, the CDR3 is TGTGCCAGCTCACCACAACGGGACAGGGCGCGAGATGAGCAGTTCTTC. It specifies CASSPQRDRARDEQFF.

This chain joins TRBV4-2 and TRBJ2-3; possibly TRBD1 or TRBD2 for D (5 bases each). V lost 2 bases to trimming and J lost 2 bases, with 11 bases between them. This CDR3 spans 15 amino acids. Germline values: CDR1 LGHNA, CDR2 YNFKEQ. DNA of the CDR3: TGTGCCAGCAGCCAAAGGGACGGATTCACAGATACGCAGTATTTT. Translated, it gives CASSQRDGFTDTQYF.

This clonotype was observed many times. The V gene is TRBV6-5, the J gene TRBJ1-1; maybe TRBD1 (5 bases). This CDR3 comprises 11 residues. The germline gives CDR1 MNHEY, CDR2 SVGAGI. V dropped 6 bases and J dropped 4 bases, with 6 bases sitting between them. CDR3 residues: CASRGATEAFF. In nucleotides, the CDR3 is TGTGCCAGCAGAGGGGCCACTGAAGCTTTCTTT.